This T cell receptor (beta chain) came from a study of blood T cell repertoires in COVID-19. The data were produced by immunoSEQ multiplex PCR, yet TCRdb's version contains in-frame clones alone and is incomplete. The data show about 87,000 clones, around 83% seen once. CDR1 is LGHNA and CDR2 is YSLEER in the germline V gene. This CDR3 contains 16 residues. V lost 0 bases, J lost 4 bases, and 7 bases stayed unmatched. The chain employs TRBV4-3 and TRBJ1-2; 8 bases match TRBD1. The receptor's source is a woman aged 55-70 years with acute or convalescent COVID-19. Specimen: peripheral blood. The CDR3 DNA sequence: TGCGCCAGCAGCCAAGATTGGGCAGGGGGCGTCTATGGCTACACCTTC. Protein sequence: CASSQDWAGGVYGYTF.